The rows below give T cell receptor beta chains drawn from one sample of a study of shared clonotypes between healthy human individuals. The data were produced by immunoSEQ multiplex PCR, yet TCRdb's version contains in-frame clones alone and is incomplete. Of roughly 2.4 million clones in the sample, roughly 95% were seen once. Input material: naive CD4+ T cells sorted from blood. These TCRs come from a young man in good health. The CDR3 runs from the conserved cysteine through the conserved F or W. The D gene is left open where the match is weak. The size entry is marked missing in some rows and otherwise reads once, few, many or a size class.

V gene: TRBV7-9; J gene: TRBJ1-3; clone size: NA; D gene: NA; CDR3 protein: CASSLLRGYLNSGNTIYF; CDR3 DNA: TGTGCCAGCAGCTTACTTCGAGGTTACTTGAACTCTGGAAACACCATATATTTT
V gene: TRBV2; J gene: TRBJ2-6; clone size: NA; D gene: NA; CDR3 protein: CASSEFYSGANVLTF; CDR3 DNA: TGTGCCAGCAGCGAGTTTTACTCTGGGGCCAACGTCCTGACTTTC
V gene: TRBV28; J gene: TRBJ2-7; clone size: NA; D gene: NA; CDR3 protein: CASSLLPSGPRSYEQYF; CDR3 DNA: TGTGCCAGCAGTTTATTGCCCTCGGGGCCAAGGTCCTATGAGCAGTACTTC
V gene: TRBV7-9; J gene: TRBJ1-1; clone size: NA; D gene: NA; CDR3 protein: CASRPTGNTEAFF; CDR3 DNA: TGTGCCAGCAGGCCGACAGGGAACACTGAAGCTTTCTTT
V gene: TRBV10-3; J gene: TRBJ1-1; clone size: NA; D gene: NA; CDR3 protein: CAISESGANTEAFF; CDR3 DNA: TGTGCCATCAGTGAGTCAGGGGCGAACACTGAAGCTTTCTTT
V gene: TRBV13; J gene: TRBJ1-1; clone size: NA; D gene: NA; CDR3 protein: CASSFDRTNTEAFF; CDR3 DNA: TGTGCCAGCAGCTTCGACAGGACAAACACTGAAGCTTTCTTT
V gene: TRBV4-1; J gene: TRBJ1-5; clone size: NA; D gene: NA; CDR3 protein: CASSQDSGRNQPQHF; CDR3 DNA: TGCGCCAGCAGCCAAGATTCAGGACGCAATCAGCCCCAGCATTTT
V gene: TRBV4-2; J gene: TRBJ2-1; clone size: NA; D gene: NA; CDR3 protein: CASSQDLGGYNEQFF; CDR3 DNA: TGTGCCAGCAGCCAAGATCTCGGGGGTTACAATGAGCAGTTCTTC
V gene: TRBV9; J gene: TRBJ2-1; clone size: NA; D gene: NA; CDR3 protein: CASSVGLVNEQFF; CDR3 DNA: TGTGCCAGCAGCGTAGGACTTGTTAATGAGCAGTTCTTC
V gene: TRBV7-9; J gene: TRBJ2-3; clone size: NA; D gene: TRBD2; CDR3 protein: CASSLGLAGATDTQYF; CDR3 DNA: TGTGCCAGCAGCTTAGGGCTAGCGGGGGCCACAGATACGCAGTATTTT
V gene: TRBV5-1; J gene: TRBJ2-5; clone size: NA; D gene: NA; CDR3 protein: CASTSGGDQETQYF; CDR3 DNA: TGCGCCAGCACCTCCGGTGGGGACCAAGAGACCCAGTACTTC
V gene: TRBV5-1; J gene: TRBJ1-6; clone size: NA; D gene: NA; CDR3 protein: CASSLDGLYNSPLHF; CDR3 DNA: TGCGCCAGCAGCTTGGATGGGCTCTATAATTCACCCCTCCACTTT
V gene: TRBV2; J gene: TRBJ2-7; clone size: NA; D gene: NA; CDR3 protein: CASRWDEGGYEQYF; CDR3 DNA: TGTGCCAGCAGGTGGGACGAGGGAGGCTACGAGCAGTACTTC
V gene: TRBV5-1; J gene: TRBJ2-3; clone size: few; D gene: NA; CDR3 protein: CASSSYTDTQYF; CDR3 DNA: TGCGCCAGCAGCTCCTACACAGATACGCAGTATTTT
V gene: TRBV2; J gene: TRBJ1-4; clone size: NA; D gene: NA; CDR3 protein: CASSESGVNEKLFF; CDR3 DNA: TGTGCCAGCAGTGAATCTGGGGTTAACGAAAAACTGTTTTTT
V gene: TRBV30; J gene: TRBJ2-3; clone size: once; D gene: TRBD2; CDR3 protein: CAWRERGADTQYF; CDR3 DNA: TGTGCCTGGAGGGAGCGGGGCGCAGATACGCAGTATTTT
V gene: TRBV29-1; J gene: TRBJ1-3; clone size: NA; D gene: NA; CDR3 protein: CSVLVNSGNTIYF; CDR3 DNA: TGCAGCGTCCTAGTGAACTCTGGAAACACCATATATTTT
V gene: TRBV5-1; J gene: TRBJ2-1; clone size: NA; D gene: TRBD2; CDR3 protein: CASSLEVAGLTNEQFF; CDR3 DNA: TGCGCCAGCAGCTTGGAGGTAGCGGGACTGACTAATGAGCAGTTCTTC
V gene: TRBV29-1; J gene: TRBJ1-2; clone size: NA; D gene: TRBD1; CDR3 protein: CSADRGYGYTF; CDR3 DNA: TGCAGCGCTGACAGGGGATATGGCTACACCTTC
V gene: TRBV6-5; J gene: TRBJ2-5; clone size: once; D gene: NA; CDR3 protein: CASKGGARETQYF; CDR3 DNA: TGTGCCAGCAAGGGGGGGGCCCGAGAGACCCAGTACTTC
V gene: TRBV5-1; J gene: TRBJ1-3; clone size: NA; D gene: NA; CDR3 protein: CASSPAHSGNTIYF; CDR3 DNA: TGCGCCAGCAGCCCCGCTCATTCTGGAAACACCATATATTTT
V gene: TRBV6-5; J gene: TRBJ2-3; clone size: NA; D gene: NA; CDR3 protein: CASSFGDTQYF; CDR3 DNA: TGTGCCAGCAGTTTCGGAGATACGCAGTATTTT
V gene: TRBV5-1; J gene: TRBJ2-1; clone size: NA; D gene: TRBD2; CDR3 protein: CASSFSGRDYNEQFF; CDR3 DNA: TGCGCCAGCAGCTTTAGCGGGAGGGACTACAATGAGCAGTTCTTC
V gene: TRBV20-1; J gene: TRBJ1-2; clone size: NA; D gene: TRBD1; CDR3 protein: CSASTGHGYTF; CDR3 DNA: TGCAGTGCTTCGACAGGGCATGGCTACACCTTC
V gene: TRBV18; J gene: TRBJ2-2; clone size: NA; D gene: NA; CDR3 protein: CASSIRDTGELFF; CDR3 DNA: TGTGCCAGCTCAATCCGGGACACCGGGGAGCTGTTTTTT
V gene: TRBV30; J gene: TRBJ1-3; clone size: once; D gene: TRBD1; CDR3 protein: CACEPGQGTLSGNTIYF; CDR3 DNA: TGTGCCTGCGAACCGGGACAGGGAACCCTCTCTGGAAACACCATATATTTT
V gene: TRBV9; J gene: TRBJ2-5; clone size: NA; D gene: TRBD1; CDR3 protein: CASSATGVTKETQYF; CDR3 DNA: TGTGCCAGCAGCGCCACAGGGGTGACCAAAGAGACCCAGTACTTC
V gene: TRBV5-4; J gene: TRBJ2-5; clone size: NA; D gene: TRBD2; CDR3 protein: CASSSPGGEETQYF; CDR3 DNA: TGTGCCAGCAGCTCCCCGGGGGGAGAAGAGACCCAGTACTTC
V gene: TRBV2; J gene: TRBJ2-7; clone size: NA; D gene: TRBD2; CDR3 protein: CASSEEVTSGRQYF; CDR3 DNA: TGTGCCAGCAGTGAAGAGGTGACTAGCGGGAGGCAGTACTTC
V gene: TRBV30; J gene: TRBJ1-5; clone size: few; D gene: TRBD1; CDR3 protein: CAWSVQYRGNQPQHF; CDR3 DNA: TGTGCCTGGAGTGTACAATACAGGGGAAACCAGCCCCAGCATTTT
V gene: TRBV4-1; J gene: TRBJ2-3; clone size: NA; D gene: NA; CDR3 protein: CASSPAALELNTQYF; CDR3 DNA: TGCGCCAGCAGCCCGGCGGCACTAGAGTTAAATACGCAGTATTTT
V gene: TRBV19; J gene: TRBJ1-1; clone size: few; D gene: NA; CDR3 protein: CASTLGRGTEAFF; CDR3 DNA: TGTGCCAGTACCTTGGGCCGGGGCACTGAAGCTTTCTTT
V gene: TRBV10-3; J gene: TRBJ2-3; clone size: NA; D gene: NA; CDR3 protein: CAIRSTDTQYF; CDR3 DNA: TGTGCCATCAGGAGCACAGATACGCAGTATTTT
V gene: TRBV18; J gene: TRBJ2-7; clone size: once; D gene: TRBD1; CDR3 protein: CASSPSEQGREQYF; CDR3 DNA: TGTGCCAGCTCACCGAGCGAACAGGGGCGCGAGCAGTACTTC
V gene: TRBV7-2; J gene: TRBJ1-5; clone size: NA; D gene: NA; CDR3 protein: CASSLAGGSQPQHF; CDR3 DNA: TGTGCCAGCAGCTTAGCGGGGGGGAGTCAGCCCCAGCATTTT
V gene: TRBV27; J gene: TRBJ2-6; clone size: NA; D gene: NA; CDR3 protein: CASSPGLETANVLTF; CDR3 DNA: TGTGCCAGCAGTCCAGGCCTTGAAACGGCCAACGTCCTGACTTTC
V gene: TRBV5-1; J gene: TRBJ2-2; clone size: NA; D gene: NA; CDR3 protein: CASSLEGQITGELFF; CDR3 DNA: TGCGCCAGCAGCCTCGAAGGACAGATTACCGGGGAGCTGTTTTTT
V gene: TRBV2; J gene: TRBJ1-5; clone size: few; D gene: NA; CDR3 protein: CASMGEAGQPQHF; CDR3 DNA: TGTGCCAGCATGGGGGAGGCCGGGCAGCCCCAGCATTTT
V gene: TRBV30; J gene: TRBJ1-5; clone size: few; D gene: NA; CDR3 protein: CAWSGQKNQPQHF; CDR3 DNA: TGTGCCTGGAGTGGGCAGAAGAATCAGCCCCAGCATTTT
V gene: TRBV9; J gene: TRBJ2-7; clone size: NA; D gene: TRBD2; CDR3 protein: CASSLGLAGGQDEQYF; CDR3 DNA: TGTGCCAGCAGCCTCGGACTAGCGGGGGGGCAGGACGAGCAGTACTTC
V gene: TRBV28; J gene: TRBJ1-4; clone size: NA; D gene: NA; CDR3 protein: CASSLASSEKLFF; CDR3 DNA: TGTGCCAGCAGTTTAGCCTCATCCGAAAAACTGTTTTTT
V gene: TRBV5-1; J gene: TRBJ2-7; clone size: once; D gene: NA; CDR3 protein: CASSLRQNYEQYF; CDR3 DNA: TGCGCCAGCAGCCTACGACAGAACTACGAGCAGTACTTC
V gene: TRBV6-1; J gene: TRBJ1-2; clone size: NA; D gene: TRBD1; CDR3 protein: CASSDRGYGYTF; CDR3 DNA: TGTGCCAGCTCTGACAGGGGCTATGGCTACACCTTC
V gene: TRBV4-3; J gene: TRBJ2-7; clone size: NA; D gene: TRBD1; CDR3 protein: CASSQVYQGDPYEQYF; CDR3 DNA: TGCGCCAGCAGCCAAGTTTACCAGGGGGACCCCTACGAGCAGTACTTC
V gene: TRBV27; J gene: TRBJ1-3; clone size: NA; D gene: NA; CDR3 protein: CASSERGGNTIYF; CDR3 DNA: TGTGCCAGCAGTGAAAGGGGGGGGAACACCATATATTTT
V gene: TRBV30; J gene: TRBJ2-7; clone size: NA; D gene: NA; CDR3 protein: CAWSVPNPVIYEQYF; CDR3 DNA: TGTGCCTGGAGTGTGCCCAACCCGGTAATATACGAGCAGTACTTC
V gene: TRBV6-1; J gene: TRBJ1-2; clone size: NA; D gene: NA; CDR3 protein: CASSEQPRIADYGYTF; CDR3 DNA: TGTGCCAGCAGTGAACAACCAAGGATAGCGGACTATGGCTACACCTTC